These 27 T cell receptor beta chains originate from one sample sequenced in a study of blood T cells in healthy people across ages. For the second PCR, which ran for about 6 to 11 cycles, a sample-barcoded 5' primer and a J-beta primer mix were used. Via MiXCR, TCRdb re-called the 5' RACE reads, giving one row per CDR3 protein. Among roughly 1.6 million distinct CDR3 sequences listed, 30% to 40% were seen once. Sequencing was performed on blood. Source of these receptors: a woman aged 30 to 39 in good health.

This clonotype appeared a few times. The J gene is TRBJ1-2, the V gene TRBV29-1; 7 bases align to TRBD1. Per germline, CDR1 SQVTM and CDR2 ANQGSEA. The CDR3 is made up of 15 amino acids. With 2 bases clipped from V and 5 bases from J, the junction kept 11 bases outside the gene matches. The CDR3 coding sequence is TGCAGCGTTGAAACCGTCGCAGGGGGGAAATATGGCTACACCTTC. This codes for CSVETVAGGKYGYTF. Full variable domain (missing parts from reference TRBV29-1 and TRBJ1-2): SAVISQKPSRDICQRGTSLTIQCQVDSQVTMMFWYRQQPGQSLTLIATANQGSEATYESGFVIDKFPISRPNLTFSTLTVSNMSPEDSSIYLCSVETVAGGKYGYTFGSGTRLTVV.

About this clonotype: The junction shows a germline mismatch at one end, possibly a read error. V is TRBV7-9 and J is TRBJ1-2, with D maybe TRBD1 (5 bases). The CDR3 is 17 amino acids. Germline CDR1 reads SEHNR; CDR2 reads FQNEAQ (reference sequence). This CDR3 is CTSSLALGDAKNYGYTF. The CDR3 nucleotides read TGTACCAGCAGCTTAGCGCTAGGGGACGCGAAAAACTATGGCTACACCTTC.

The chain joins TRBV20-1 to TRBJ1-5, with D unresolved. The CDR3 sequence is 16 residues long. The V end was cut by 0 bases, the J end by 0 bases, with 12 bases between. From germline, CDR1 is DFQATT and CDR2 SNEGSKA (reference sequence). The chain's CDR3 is CSARDGGGHSNQPQHF. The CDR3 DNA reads TGCAGTGCTAGAGATGGTGGCGGCCATAGCAATCAGCCCCAGCATTTT.

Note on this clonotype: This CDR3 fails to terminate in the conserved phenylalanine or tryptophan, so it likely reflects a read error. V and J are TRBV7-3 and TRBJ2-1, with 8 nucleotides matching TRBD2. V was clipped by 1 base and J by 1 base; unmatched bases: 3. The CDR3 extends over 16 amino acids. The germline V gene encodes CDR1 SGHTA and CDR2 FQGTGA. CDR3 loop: CASSLSGGYSYNEQFC. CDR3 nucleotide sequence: TGTGCCAGCAGCTTAAGCGGGGGGTATTCCTACAATGAGCAGTTCTGC.

The DNA of the CDR3 is TGTGCCAGCAGCTACACCCGCGAGGGGAAGTTCACTGAAGCTTTCTTT. Translated: CASSYTREGKFTEAFF. The chain employs TRBV13 and TRBJ1-1, with D possibly being TRBD1 (5 bases). Trimming shortened V by 4 bases and J by 4 bases, and 19 bases separated the two germline ends. CDR1 is PRHDT and CDR2 is FYEKMQ in the germline V gene (reference sequence). This CDR3 region has 16 residues.

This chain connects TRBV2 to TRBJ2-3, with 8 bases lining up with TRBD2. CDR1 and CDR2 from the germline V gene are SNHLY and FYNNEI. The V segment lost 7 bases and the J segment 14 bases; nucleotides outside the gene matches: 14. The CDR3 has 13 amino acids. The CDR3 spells CASTLQPGLVVYF. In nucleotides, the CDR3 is TGTGCCAGCACTCTACAACCGGGACTAGTAGTGTATTTT. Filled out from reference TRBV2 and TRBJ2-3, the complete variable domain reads EPEVTQTPSHQVTQMGQEVILRCVPISNHLYFYWYRQILGQKVEFLVSFYNNEISEKSEIFDDQFSVERPDGSNFTLKIRSTKLEDSAMYFCASTLQPGLVVYFGPGTRLTVL.

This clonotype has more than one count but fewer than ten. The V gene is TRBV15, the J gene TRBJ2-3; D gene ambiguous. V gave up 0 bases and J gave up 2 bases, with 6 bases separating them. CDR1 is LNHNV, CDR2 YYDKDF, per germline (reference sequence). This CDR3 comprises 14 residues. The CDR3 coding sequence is TGTGCCACCAGCAGAGATACCCCCACAGATACGCAGTATTTT. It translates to CATSRDTPTDTQYF.

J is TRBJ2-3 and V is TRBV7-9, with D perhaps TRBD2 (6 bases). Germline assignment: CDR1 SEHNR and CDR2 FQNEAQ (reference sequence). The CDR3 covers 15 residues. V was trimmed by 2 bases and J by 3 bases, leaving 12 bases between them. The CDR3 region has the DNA TGTGCCAGCAGCTTAAATAGCGGAAGGACAGATACGCAGTATTTT. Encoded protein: CASSLNSGRTDTQYF.

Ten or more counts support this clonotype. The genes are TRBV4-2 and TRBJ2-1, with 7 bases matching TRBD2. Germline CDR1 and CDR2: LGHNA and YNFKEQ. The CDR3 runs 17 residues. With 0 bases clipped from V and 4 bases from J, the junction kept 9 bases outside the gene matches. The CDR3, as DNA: TGTGCCAGCAGCCAAGAGGTGGCGGGAGTGACATACAATGAGCAGTTCTTC. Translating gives CASSQEVAGVTYNEQFF.

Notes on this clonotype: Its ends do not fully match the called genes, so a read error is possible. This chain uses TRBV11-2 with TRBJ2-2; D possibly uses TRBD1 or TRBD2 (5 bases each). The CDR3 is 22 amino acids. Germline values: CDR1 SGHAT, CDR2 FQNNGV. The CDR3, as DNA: TGTGCCGGCAGCTTACCCCTCATCGAGCGGTTAGGGGTGACTGTATTTCGCGGGGAGCTGTTTTTT. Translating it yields CAGSLPLIERLGVTVFRGELFF.

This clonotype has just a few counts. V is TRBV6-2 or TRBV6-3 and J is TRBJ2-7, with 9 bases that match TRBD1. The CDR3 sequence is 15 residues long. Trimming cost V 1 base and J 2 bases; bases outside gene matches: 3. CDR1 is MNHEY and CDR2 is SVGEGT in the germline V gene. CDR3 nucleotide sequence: TGTGCCAGCAGTTACTTACAGGGGGCCACCTACGAGCAGTACTTC. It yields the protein CASSYLQGATYEQYF.

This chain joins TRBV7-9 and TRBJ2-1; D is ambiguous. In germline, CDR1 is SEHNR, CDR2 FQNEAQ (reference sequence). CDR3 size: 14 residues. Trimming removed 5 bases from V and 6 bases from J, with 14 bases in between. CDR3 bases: TGTGCCAGCAGCCGGACCCGACATGGCAATGAGCAGTTCTTC. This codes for CASSRTRHGNEQFF.

The CDR3 loop reads CASSQDLEEGAFF. The CDR3 bases are TGCGCCAGCAGCCAAGATCTTGAGGAGGGAGCTTTCTTT. The gene calls are TRBV4-1 and TRBJ1-1; unclear D gene. This CDR3 is 13 amino acids long. The V gene lost 0 bases and the J gene lost 10 bases, with 12 bases spanning the gap. CDR1 is MGHRA, CDR2 YSYEKL, per germline.

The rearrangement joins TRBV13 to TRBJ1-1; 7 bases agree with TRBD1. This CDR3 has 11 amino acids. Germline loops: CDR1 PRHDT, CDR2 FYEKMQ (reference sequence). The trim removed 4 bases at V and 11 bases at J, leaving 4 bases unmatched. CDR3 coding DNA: TGTGCCAGCAGCTCTCAGGGGGGGGCTTTCTTT. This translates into CASSSQGGAFF.

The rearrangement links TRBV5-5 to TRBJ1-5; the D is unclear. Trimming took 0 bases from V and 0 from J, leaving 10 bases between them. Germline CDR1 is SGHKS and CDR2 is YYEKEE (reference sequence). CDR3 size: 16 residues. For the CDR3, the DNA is TGTGCCAGCAGCTTGGAGGCACTATATAGCAATCAGCCCCAGCATTTT. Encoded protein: CASSLEALYSNQPQHF.

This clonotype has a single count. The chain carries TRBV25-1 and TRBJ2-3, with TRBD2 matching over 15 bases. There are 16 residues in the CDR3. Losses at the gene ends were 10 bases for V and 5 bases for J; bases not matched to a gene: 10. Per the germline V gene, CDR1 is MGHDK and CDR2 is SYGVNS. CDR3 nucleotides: TGTGCCACCACTAGGACTAGCGGGGGGGCCGAAGATACGCAGTATTTT. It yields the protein CATTRTSGGAEDTQYF.

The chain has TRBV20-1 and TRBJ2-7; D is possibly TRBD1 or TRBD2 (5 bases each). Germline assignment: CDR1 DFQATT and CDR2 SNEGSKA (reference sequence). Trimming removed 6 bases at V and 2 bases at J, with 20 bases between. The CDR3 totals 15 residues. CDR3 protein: CSAKAPPGPTYEQYF. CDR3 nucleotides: TGCAGTGCCAAGGCCCCCCCGGGGCCGACCTACGAGCAGTACTTC.

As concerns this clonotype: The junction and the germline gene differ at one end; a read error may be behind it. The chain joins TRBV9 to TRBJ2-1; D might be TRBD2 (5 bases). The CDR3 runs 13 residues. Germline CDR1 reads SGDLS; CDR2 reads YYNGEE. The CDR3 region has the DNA TGTGCCAGCAGCGCCGGGGATGTCAATGAGCGGTTCTTC. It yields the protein CASSAGDVNERFF.

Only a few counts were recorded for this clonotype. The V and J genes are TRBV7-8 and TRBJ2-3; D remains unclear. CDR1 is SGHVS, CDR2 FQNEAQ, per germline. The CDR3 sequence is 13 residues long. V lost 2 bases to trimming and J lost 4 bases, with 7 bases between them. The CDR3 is CASSLSSPDTQYF. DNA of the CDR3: TGTGCCAGCAGCTTAAGCAGCCCAGATACGCAGTATTTT. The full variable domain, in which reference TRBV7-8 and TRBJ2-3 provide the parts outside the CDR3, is GAGVSQSPRYKVAKRGQDVALRCDPISGHVSLFWYQQALGQGPEFLTYFQNEAQLDKSGLPSDRFFAERPEGSVSTLKIQRTQQEDSAVYLCASSLSSPDTQYFGPGTRLTVL.

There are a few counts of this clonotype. The CDR3 protein is CASTGGSTYEQYF. The CDR3 nucleotides are TGTGCCAGCACAGGCGGGAGTACCTACGAGCAGTACTTC. The chain recombines TRBV2 with TRBJ2-7; 7 positions agree with TRBD2. V shed 7 bases and J 2 bases; nucleotides not matched to a gene: 5. Germline CDR1 SNHLY, CDR2 FYNNEI. CDR3 length equals 13 residues.

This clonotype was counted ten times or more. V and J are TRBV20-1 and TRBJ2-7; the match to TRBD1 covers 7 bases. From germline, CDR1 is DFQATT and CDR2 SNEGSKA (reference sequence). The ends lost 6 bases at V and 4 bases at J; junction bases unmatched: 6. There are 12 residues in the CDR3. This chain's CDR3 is CSAKTGQYEQYF. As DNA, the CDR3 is TGCAGTGCCAAGACGGGACAGTACGAGCAGTACTTC.

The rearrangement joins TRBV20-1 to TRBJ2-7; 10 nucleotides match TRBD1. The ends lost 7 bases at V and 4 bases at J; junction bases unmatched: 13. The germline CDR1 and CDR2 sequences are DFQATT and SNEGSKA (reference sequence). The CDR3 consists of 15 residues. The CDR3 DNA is TGCAGTGTTAGCCCCAGGACAGGGGGTTTTTACGAGCAGTACTTC. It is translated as CSVSPRTGGFYEQYF.

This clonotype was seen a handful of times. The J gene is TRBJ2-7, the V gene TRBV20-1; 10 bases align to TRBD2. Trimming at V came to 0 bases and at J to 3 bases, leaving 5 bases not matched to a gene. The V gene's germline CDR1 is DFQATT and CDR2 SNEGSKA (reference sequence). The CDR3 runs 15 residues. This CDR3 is CSARDNSGRFYEQYF. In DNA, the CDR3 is TGCAGTGCTAGAGATAATAGCGGGAGGTTCTACGAGCAGTACTTC.

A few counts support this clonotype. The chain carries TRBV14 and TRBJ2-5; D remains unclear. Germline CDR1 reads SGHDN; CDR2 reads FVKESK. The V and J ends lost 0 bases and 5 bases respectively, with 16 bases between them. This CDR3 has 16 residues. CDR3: CASSQDIGSTTETQYF. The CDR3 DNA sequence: TGTGCCAGCAGCCAAGATATCGGGTCCACCACGGAGACCCAGTACTTC.

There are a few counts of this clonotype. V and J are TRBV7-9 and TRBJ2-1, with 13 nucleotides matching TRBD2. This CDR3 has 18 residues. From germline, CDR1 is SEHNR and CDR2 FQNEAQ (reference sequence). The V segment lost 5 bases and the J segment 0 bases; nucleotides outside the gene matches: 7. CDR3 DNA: TGTGCCAGCAGCGAGGGACTAGCGGGGCCCAGCTCCTACAATGAGCAGTTCTTC. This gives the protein CASSEGLAGPSSYNEQFF.

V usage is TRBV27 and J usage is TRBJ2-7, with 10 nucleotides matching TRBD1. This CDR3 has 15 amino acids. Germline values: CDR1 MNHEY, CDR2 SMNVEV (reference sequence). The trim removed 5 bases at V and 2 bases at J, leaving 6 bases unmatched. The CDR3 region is CASSERDRGTYEQYF. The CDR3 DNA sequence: TGTGCCAGCAGTGAGAGGGACAGGGGAACCTACGAGCAGTACTTC.

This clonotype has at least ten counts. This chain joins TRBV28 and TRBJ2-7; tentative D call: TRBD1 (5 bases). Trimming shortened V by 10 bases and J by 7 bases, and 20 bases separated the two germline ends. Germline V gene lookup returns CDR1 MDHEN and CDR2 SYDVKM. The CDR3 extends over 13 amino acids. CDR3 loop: CATVPNRSREQYF. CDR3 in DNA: TGTGCCACTGTTCCGAACAGGTCGAGAGAGCAGTACTTC.